The clone carrying this T cell receptor (beta chain) occurred many times. Germline CDR1 SGHAT, CDR2 FQNNGV. Deletions cut 2 bases from V and 3 bases from J, with 14 bases between. The CDR3 has 15 residues. The data originate from a study of regulatory T cells in long-lasting Graves disease. Researchers made TCR beta libraries by using iRepertoire HTBI primers and running Arm-PCR on CDR3 regions. Each CDR3 protein gets one entry after TCRdb re-called the multiplex PCR reads with MiXCR. Of about 470,000 distinct CDR3 sequences listed, more than 13% were seen once; the top ten hold roughly 17%. The sample's time point: newly diagnosed GD, antithyroid drugs for less than 3 months. Isolated PBMC RNA provided the starting material for the TCR library. An endocrinology department in Xi'an, China, recruited the patients. The same sample was also used in a study of T cells in Graves' hyperthyroidism and ophthalmopathy.

This sample comprised peripheral blood mononuclear cells (PBMCs), obtained at new diagnosis, from a patient treated with antithyroid drugs. The TCR comes from a woman between 25 and 40 years old with Graves disease. The genes are TRBV11-2 and TRBJ2-7; possible D gene TRBD1, 5 bases. The CDR3 reads CASSLKGREVYEQYF. Here the CDR3 DNA reads TGTGCCAGCAGCTTAAAAGGCAGGGAAGTCTACGAGCAGTACTTC.